These 6 T cell receptor beta chains were all obtained from the same sample, sequenced in a study of low-dose radiotherapy and immunotherapy resistance in tumors. Time point indicated: before trial treatment. Alpha- and beta-chain coverage of first-strand cDNA came from TRAV- and TRBV-specific primers. TCR amplification ran roughly 20 PCR cycles using constant-region and V-primer adapter primers. TCRdb reprocessed the reads with MiXCR, giving one entry per CDR3 protein. The sample yields some 88,000 distinct CDR3 sequences, more than 8.5% seen once. This material consisted of PBMCs, taken before treatment. These receptors were obtained from a male donor with prostate cancer.

This clonotype was picked up many times. The rearrangement links TRBV28 to TRBJ2-7; TRBD2 matches at 7 bases. The CDR3 runs 14 residues. V shed 5 bases, J shed 13 bases, and the junction held 17 bases outside the gene matches. Germline assignment: CDR1 MDHEN and CDR2 SYDVKM. The CDR3 DNA sequence: TGTGCCAGCAGTATTTCCCCCCGGGAGGTCGGGCATTACTTC. Translating it yields CASSISPREVGHYF.

This clonotype was counted at least ten times. The chain recombines TRBV6-6 with TRBJ2-5; the D call may be TRBD1 or TRBD2 (5 bases each). Trimming removed 6 bases from V and 5 bases from J, with 22 bases in between. The CDR3 loop spans 16 amino acids. Looked up from germline, CDR1 is MNHNY and CDR2 is SVGAGI (reference sequence). CDR3 sequence (DNA): TGTGCCAGCAGCCATCGAGGGGAAGGGGTGAGGGAGACCCAGTACTTC. It is translated as CASSHRGEGVRETQYF.

This clonotype showed up many times. J is TRBJ2-4 and V is TRBV6-6; TRBD1 agrees at 7 bases. V shed 7 bases, J shed 2 bases, and the junction held 5 bases outside the gene matches. The CDR3 length is 14 residues. In germline, CDR1 is MNHNY, CDR2 SVGAGI (reference sequence). CDR3 coding DNA: TGTGCCAGCATCGACAGGGTAACCAAAAACATTCAGTACTTC. It yields the protein CASIDRVTKNIQYF.

This clonotype was picked up many times. The V call is TRBV12-3 or TRBV12-4, the J call TRBJ2-1, with D maybe TRBD2 (6 bases). The CDR3 is made up of 16 amino acids. V shed 2 bases and J shed 6 bases, with 17 bases lying between them. The CDR3 reads CASSLSGGAGFNEQFF. DNA for the CDR3: TGTGCCAGCAGTTTATCTGGAGGGGCTGGCTTCAATGAGCAGTTCTTC.

About this clonotype: With a much larger clone just one base away, this may be a read error. V and J are TRBV7-9 and TRBJ2-7; 10 positions match TRBD2. The CDR3 has 17 residues. The germline V gene has CDR1 SEHNR and CDR2 FQNEAQ (reference sequence). The CDR3 DNA is TGTGCCGGCAGCCAAGGGACTAGCGCCACCAGTACCTACGAGCAGTACTTC. Protein product: CAGSQGTSATSTYEQYF.

This clonotype appeared many times. The CDR3 DNA follows: TGTGCCAGCAGCGCCGGAAGCGGGATCTACGAGCAGTACTTC. Translated, it gives CASSAGSGIYEQYF. The J gene is TRBJ2-7, the V gene TRBV7-2, with 7 bases lining up with TRBD2. CDR1 and CDR2 from the germline V gene are SGHTA and FQGNSA. This CDR3 comprises 14 residues. V lost 5 bases and J lost 3; bases outside the gene matches: 7.